One sample yielded the 5 T cell receptor beta chains listed below, sequenced in a study of cytomegalovirus exposure and HLA in healthy donors. Only in-frame clones appear in the TCRdb table, and some are missing; sequencing was by immunoSEQ multiplex PCR. The repertoire holds over 200,000 clones, about 90% seen once, with 0.3% to 0.4% in the top ten. Specimen: PBMCs. The receptors were sampled from a woman under 30 in good health and CMV-seronegative.

This chain connects TRBV7-8 to TRBJ1-4; D gene ambiguous. CDR3 length: 15 amino acids. The V gene's germline CDR1 is SGHVS and CDR2 FQNEAQ. V was pared by 1 base and J by 5 bases, with 11 bases between. In nucleotides, the CDR3 is TGTGCCAGCAGCTTAGTGAGAGGGTCGAATGAAAAACTGTTTTTT. Encoded protein: CASSLVRGSNEKLFF. The entire variable domain, with the rest obtained from reference TRBV7-8 and TRBJ1-4, is as follows: GAGVSQSPRYKVAKRGQDVALRCDPISGHVSLFWYQQALGQGPEFLTYFQNEAQLDKSGLPSDRFFAERPEGSVSTLKIQRTQQEDSAVYLCASSLVRGSNEKLFFGSGTQLSVL.

This sequence joins TRBV7-9 and TRBJ1-1; maybe TRBD1 (5 bases). Between the trimmed V and J ends, which lost 5 bases and 4 bases, there was a span of 11 bases. Germline CDR1 reads SEHNR; CDR2 reads FQNEAQ (reference sequence). The CDR3 length is 13 residues. CDR3 residues: CASSTRVITEAFF. DNA of the CDR3: TGTGCCAGCAGCACCAGGGTAATCACTGAAGCTTTCTTT.

The genes are TRBV5-1 and TRBJ2-1; D is possibly TRBD2 (5 bases). The germline V gene encodes CDR1 SGHRS and CDR2 YFSETQ. V dropped 6 bases and J dropped 9 bases, with 19 bases sitting between them. The CDR3 has 14 residues. The CDR3 DNA follows: TGCGCCAGCACGATGTGGGCGGCGGGTAGTGAGCAGTTCTTC. It is translated as CASTMWAAGSEQFF.

The rearrangement joins TRBV7-3 to TRBJ1-5, with a possible D match to TRBD1 (6 bases). This CDR3 comprises 14 residues. Trimming left V 4 bases short and J 7 bases short, with 14 bases between. Germline V gives CDR1 SGHTA, CDR2 FQGTGA. This chain's CDR3 is CASSSNRAGQPQHF. CDR3 DNA sequence: TGTGCCAGCAGCTCCAACAGGGCTGGACAGCCCCAGCATTTT.

V and J are TRBV28 and TRBJ1-1, with a weak D call TRBD1 (6 bases). Germline CDR1 MDHEN, CDR2 SYDVKM. The V end lost 5 bases, the J end lost 1 base, and 11 bases lay between the germline ends. The CDR3 consists of 14 residues. CDR3 residues: CASSPGTPNTEAFF. CDR3 nucleotide sequence: TGTGCCAGCAGTCCCGGGACACCGAACACTGAAGCTTTCTTT.